The 22 T cell receptor beta chains below were found in one sample sequenced in a study of T cell changes during pregnancy in multiple sclerosis. The assay was immunoSEQ multiplex PCR, and TCRdb's table has in-frame clones only and misses some. The data hold 35,000 to 45,000 clones, with approximately 90% observed a single time. Specimen: CD4+ T cells from peripheral blood mononuclear cells, collected before pregnancy. The receptors stem from a female donor with multiple sclerosis, enrolled in a pregnancy study.

The chain recombines TRBV6-5 with TRBJ1-4, with D possibly TRBD1 on 5 matching bases. Germline values: CDR1 MNHEY, CDR2 SVGAGI. The CDR3 has 14 amino acids. Trimming cost V 0 bases and J 8 bases, with 10 bases left between them. CDR3 nucleotide sequence: TGTGCCAGCAGTTACTCCGGGGCGGGGGAAAAACTGTTTTTT. It is translated as CASSYSGAGEKLFF.

The CDR3 is CASSLFGQGMNEQFF. The CDR3 DNA sequence: TGTGCCAGCAGCCTTTTTGGACAGGGCATGAATGAGCAGTTCTTC. The rearrangement links TRBV11-2 to TRBJ2-1, with TRBD1 identical over 8 bases. Germline CDR1 and CDR2: SGHAT and FQNNGV. With 5 bases clipped from V and 7 bases from J, the junction kept 10 bases outside the gene matches. This CDR3 contains 15 residues.

This chain uses TRBV12-2 with TRBJ2-6; the table's D call TRBD1 went unverified against the DNA. TRBV12-2 is noted as a pseudogene. The CDR3 is 19 residues long. This CDR3 is CASRLGTAVPTTGANVLTF. CDR3 DNA: TGTGCAAGTCGCTTAGGGACAGCCGTCCCTACTACTGGGGCCAACGTCCTGACTTTC.

This clone was recorded a few times. The chain has TRBV7-2 and TRBJ1-6; a possible D gene is TRBD1 (6 bases). From germline, CDR1 is SGHTA and CDR2 FQGNSA. The V and J ends lost 1 base and 14 bases respectively, with 12 bases between them. CDR3 length: 13 amino acids. This CDR3 reads CASSLEKGVALHF. For the CDR3, the DNA is TGTGCCAGCAGCTTAGAGAAGGGGGTCGCCCTCCACTTT.

This chain uses TRBV2 with TRBJ1-5; the D is unclear. V dropped 6 bases and J dropped 5 bases, with 11 bases sitting between them. Germline V gives CDR1 SNHLY, CDR2 FYNNEI. This CDR3 is built from 13 residues. In DNA, the CDR3 is TGTGCCAGCAGAGCCGCAGGTTATCAGCCCCAGCATTTT. Protein: CASRAAGYQPQHF.

The chain combines TRBV5-1 with TRBJ2-7; no clear D. CDR1 is SGHRS and CDR2 is YFSETQ in the germline V gene. The CDR3 extends over 13 amino acids. V gave up 0 bases and J gave up 5 bases, with 9 bases separating them. CDR3 residues: CASSLGPRDEQYF. CDR3 coding DNA: TGCGCCAGCAGCTTGGGACCTCGGGACGAGCAGTACTTC.

For the CDR3, the DNA is TGTGCCAGCAGCTTAGACCTCAGGGGGCTTGGCACTGAAGCTTTCTTT. It specifies CASSLDLRGLGTEAFF. This chain links TRBV7-2 with TRBJ1-1, with 8 bases matching TRBD1. This CDR3 region has 16 residues. Unmatched junction bases numbered 8, after V lost 1 base and J lost 4 bases. Germline assignment: CDR1 SGHTA and CDR2 FQGNSA.

On this clone: This sample also contains other DNA sequences that code for the same CDR3. CDR3 region: CAWSVQGDQPQHF. As DNA, the CDR3 is TGTGCCTGGAGTGTCCAGGGGGATCAGCCCCAGCATTTT. V is TRBV30 and J is TRBJ1-5; 7 bases line up with TRBD1. From germline, CDR1 is GTSNPN and CDR2 SVGIG (reference sequence). The V gene end was trimmed by 0 bases and the J gene end by 5 bases; junction bases not matched to a gene: 1. CDR3 length: 13 residues.

The chain couples TRBV18 to TRBJ2-3; possibly TRBD1 for D (6 bases). The V end was cut by 1 base, the J end by 4 bases, with 15 bases between. Germline V gives CDR1 KGHSH, CDR2 LQKENI. The CDR3 sequence is 16 residues long. CDR3 sequence reads: CASSPRSGVFADTQYF. For the CDR3, the DNA is TGTGCCAGCTCACCACGGTCAGGGGTGTTCGCAGATACGCAGTATTTT. Full variable domain (missing parts from reference TRBV18 and TRBJ2-3): NAGVMQNPRHLVRRRGQEARLRCSPMKGHSHVYWYRQLPEEGLKFMVYLQKENIIDESGMPKERFSAEFPKEGPSILRIQQVVRGDSAAYFCASSPRSGVFADTQYFGPGTRLTVL.

The CDR3 nucleotides read TGTGCCAGCTCACCCCCTGCCGGGACAAGGTCGATTAAGCAGTACTTC. The encoded protein is CASSPPAGTRSIKQYF. J is TRBJ2-7 and V is TRBV18; the D gene is possibly TRBD1 (6 bases). Germline CDR1 reads KGHSH; CDR2 reads LQKENI. The CDR3 is made up of 16 amino acids. V was cut by 3 bases and J by 8 bases, with 23 bases left in between.

This chain joins TRBV5-1 and TRBJ2-7; D perhaps matches TRBD1 (6 bases). Germline V lookup: CDR1 SGHRS, CDR2 YFSETQ. The CDR3 is made up of 16 amino acids. The V end lost 4 bases, the J end lost 0 bases, and 17 bases lay between the germline ends. CDR3 DNA sequence: TGCGCCAGCAGCCCGACAGGATATTCGTTCTCCTACGAGCAGTACTTC. It codes for CASSPTGYSFSYEQYF.

The rearrangement links TRBV5-1 to TRBJ2-5; 9 bases match TRBD1. CDR3 length equals 16 residues. The junction had 7 bases not matched to a gene; V was cut back by 0 bases and J by 4 bases. CDR1 SGHRS and CDR2 YFSETQ come from the germline V gene. The CDR3 spells CASSLGTTGGGETQYF. The CDR3 bases are TGCGCCAGCAGCTTGGGAACTACAGGGGGCGGAGAGACCCAGTACTTC.

The rearrangement uses TRBV7-3 and TRBJ2-1; possible D gene TRBD2, 7 bases. Per the germline V gene, CDR1 is SGHTA and CDR2 is FQGTGA. Deletions cut 5 bases from V and 7 bases from J, with 15 bases between. The CDR3 length is 14 residues. The CDR3, as DNA: TGTGCCAGCAGCCAGCGGGGCCAGGGGAATGAGCAGTTCTTC. It specifies CASSQRGQGNEQFF.

CDR3 region: CSVDGGGYGYTF. The CDR3 DNA is TGCAGCGTTGACGGGGGGGGCTATGGCTACACCTTC. V gene TRBV29-1 combines with J gene TRBJ1-2; TRBD1 is a possible D gene (5 bases). The germline gives CDR1 SQVTM, CDR2 ANQGSEA. Trimming left V 3 bases short and J 4 bases short, with 9 bases between. This CDR3 comprises 12 residues.

The chain carries TRBV28 and TRBJ2-3; 8 positions agree with TRBD2. With V trimmed by 6 bases and J by 6 bases, 8 bases remained unmatched. The CDR3 length is 14 residues. The germline gives CDR1 MDHEN, CDR2 SYDVKM. As DNA, the CDR3 is TGTGCCAGCAGCCGGGGACTAGGTCCGGATACGCAGTATTTT. It yields the protein CASSRGLGPDTQYF.

The chain joins TRBV6-5 to TRBJ1-2; 8 bases map to TRBD1. The V gene's germline CDR1 is MNHEY and CDR2 SVGAGI. V lost 5 bases and J lost 4; bases outside the gene matches: 3. This CDR3 spans 13 amino acids. This CDR3 is CASSQGALYGYTF. The CDR3 DNA follows: TGTGCCAGCAGTCAGGGGGCCCTCTATGGCTACACCTTC.

This clone has only one observation. The chain links TRBV4-2 to TRBJ2-2, with a weak D call TRBD2 (7 bases). The CDR3 covers 16 residues. The ends were cut back, 4 bases at V and 6 bases at J, with 18 bases in the middle. Germline loops: CDR1 LGHNA, CDR2 YNFKEQ. This chain's CDR3 is CASSLEGGAPPGELFF. The CDR3 nucleotides read TGTGCCAGCAGCCTCGAGGGGGGGGCCCCCCCCGGGGAGCTGTTTTTT.

The chain recombines TRBV19 with TRBJ2-2, with 9 bases that match TRBD2. J gave up 2 bases and V 7 bases, and 2 bases lay outside the gene matches. Germline CDR1 LNHDA, CDR2 SQIVND (reference sequence). The CDR3 covers 14 residues. CDR3 coding DNA: TGTGCCAGTAATAGCGGGGGAAACACCGGGGAGCTGTTTTTT. Encoded protein: CASNSGGNTGELFF.

The CDR3 sequence is CASSPPGGELFF. The DNA of the CDR3 is TGTGCCAGCAGCCCGCCCGGCGGGGAGCTGTTTTTT. The genes are TRBV7-2 and TRBJ2-2, with D hard to call. The germline V and J ends were trimmed by 5 bases and 7 bases, with 8 bases remaining between them. CDR3 size: 12 residues. Germline lookup yields CDR1 SGHTA and CDR2 FQGNSA.

The gene calls are TRBV15 and TRBJ1-5, with 7 bases lining up with TRBD1. The V segment lost 5 bases and the J segment 0 bases; nucleotides outside the gene matches: 10. This CDR3 is 17 amino acids long. CDR1 is LNHNV, CDR2 YYDKDF, per germline (reference sequence). CDR3 amino acids: CATSGGQRTHSNQPQHF. CDR3 coding DNA: TGTGCCACCAGCGGGGGACAGAGAACACATAGCAATCAGCCCCAGCATTTT.

This CDR3 reads CATKIGTGILGEAFF. The CDR3 region has the DNA TGTGCCACTAAAATCGGGACAGGGATACTGGGTGAAGCTTTCTTT. V is TRBV18 and J is TRBJ1-1; 9 bases match TRBD1. The germline gives CDR1 KGHSH, CDR2 LQKENI. This CDR3 contains 15 residues. With V trimmed by 10 bases and J by 7 bases, 16 bases remained unmatched.

The chain employs TRBV28 and TRBJ1-4, with D uncertain. The ends were cut back, 2 bases at V and 2 bases at J, with 15 bases in the middle. This CDR3 has 17 residues. From germline, CDR1 is MDHEN and CDR2 SYDVKM. Written as DNA, the CDR3 is TGTGCCAGCAGTTTAGCTTTGGGAGGGAGCACTAATGAAAAACTGTTTTTT. Its translation is CASSLALGGSTNEKLFF.